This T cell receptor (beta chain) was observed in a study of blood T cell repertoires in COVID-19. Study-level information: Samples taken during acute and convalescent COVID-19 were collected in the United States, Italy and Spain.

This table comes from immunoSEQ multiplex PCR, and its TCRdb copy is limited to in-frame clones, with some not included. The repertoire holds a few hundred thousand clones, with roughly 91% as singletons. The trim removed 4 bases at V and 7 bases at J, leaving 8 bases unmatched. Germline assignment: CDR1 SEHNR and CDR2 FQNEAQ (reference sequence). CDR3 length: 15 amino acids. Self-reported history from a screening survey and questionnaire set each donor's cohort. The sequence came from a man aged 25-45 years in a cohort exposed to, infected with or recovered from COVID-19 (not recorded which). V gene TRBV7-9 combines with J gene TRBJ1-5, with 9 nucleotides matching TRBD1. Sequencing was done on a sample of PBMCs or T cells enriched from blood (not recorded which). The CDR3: CASSSGTGKGQPQHF. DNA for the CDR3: TGTGCCAGCAGCTCCGGGACAGGGAAGGGCCAGCCCCAGCATTTT.